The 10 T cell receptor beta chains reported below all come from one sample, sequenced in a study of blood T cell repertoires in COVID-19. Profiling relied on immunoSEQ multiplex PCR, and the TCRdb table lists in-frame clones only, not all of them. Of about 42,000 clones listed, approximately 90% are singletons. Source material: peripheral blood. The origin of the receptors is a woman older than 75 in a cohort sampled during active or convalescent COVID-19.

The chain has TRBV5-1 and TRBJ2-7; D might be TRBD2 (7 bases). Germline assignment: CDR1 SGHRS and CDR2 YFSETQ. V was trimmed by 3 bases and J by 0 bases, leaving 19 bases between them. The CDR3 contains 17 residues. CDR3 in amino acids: CASSSLGGRGGSYEQYF. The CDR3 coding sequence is TGCGCCAGCAGCTCTCTCGGGGGGCGAGGAGGCTCCTACGAGCAGTACTTC.

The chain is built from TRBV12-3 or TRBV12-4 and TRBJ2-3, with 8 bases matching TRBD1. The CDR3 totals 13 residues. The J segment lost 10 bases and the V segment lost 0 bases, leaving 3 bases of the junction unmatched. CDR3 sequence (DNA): TGTGCCAGCAGTTTAGCCATACAGGGGGCGCAGTATTTT. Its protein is CASSLAIQGAQYF.

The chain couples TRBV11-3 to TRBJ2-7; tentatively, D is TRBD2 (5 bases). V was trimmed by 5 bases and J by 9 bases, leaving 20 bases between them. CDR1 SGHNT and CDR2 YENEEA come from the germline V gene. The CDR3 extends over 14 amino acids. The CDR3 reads CASSHSSDSTWQYF. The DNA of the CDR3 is TGTGCCAGCAGCCACTCCTCGGACTCCACCTGGCAGTACTTC. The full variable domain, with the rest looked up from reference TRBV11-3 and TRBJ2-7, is EAGVVQSPRYKIIEKKQPVAFWCNPISGHNTLYWYLQNLGQGPELLIRYENEEAVDDSQLPKDRFSAERLKGVDSTLKIQPAELGDSAVYLCASSHSSDSTWQYFGPGTRLTVT.

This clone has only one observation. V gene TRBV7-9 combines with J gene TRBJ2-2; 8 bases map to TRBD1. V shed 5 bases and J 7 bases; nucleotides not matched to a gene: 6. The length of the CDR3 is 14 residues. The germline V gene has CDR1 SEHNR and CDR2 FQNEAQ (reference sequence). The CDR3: CASSLSGQGGELFF. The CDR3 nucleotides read TGTGCCAGCAGCCTCTCTGGACAGGGCGGGGAGCTGTTTTTT.

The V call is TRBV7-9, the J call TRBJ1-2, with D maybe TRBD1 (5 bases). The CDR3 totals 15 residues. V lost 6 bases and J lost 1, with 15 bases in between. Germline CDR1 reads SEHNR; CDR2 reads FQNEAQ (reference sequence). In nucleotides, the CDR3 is TGTGCCAGCAGAACCTTGGAGGGGATTAACTATGGCTACACCTTC. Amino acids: CASRTLEGINYGYTF.

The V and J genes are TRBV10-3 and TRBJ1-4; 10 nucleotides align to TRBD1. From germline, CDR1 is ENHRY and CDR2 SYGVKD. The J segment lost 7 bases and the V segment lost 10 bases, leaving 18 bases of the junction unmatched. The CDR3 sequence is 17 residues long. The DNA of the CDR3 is TGTGCCACTAAAGCCCTACCACCGGGACAGGGGACTGAAAAACTGTTTTTT. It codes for CATKALPPGQGTEKLFF.

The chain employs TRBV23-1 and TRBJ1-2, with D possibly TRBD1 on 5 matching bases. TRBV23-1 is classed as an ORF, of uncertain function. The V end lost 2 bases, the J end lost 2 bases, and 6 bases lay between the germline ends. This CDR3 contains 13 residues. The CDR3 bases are TGCGCCAGCAGTCAACGGACAAACTATGGCTACACCTTC. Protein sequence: CASSQRTNYGYTF.

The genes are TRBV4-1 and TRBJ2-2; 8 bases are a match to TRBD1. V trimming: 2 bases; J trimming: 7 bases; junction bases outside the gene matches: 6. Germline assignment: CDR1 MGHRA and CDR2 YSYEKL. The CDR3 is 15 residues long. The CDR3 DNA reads TGCGCCAGCAGCCAACAGGGACAGGAGGGCGGGGAGCTGTTTTTT. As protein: CASSQQGQEGGELFF.

CDR3 sequence reads: CASSYPPEVGTEAFF. DNA of the CDR3: TGTGCCAGCAGTTACCCCCCCGAGGTGGGTACTGAAGCTTTCTTT. The rearrangement uses TRBV6-6 and TRBJ1-1; D not resolved. Germline V gene lookup returns CDR1 MNHNY and CDR2 SVGAGI (reference sequence). Deletions cut 2 bases from V and 5 bases from J, with 15 bases between. The CDR3 sequence is 15 residues long.

CDR3 sequence (DNA): TGCAGCGTTTGTCTGTCCACGAAGGGACAGGGGGCTACAGATACGCAGTATTTT. Its translation is CSVCLSTKGQGATDTQYF. This rearrangement joins TRBV29-1 to TRBJ2-3; 12 bases map to TRBD1. The germline CDR1 and CDR2 sequences are SQVTM and ANQGSEA. This CDR3 is 18 amino acids long. The V segment lost 5 bases and the J segment 3 bases; nucleotides outside the gene matches: 15.